Shown below are 22 T cell receptor beta chains from a single sample sequenced in a study of T cells in Graves' hyperthyroidism and ophthalmopathy. The investigators amplified TCR beta CDR3 regions from RNA transcripts. Primed by the HTBI set, a first-round RT-PCR was run on the TCR CDR3. MiXCR, applied by TCRdb to the multiplex PCR reads, yields one record per CDR3 protein. The sample holds 450,000 to 500,000 distinct CDR3 sequences, roughly 22% seen once. Sequenced: blood. Source of these receptors: an older woman with Graves' ophthalmopathy.

This clonotype was counted many times. CDR3 sequence: CATMTTGLNTGELFF. The CDR3, as DNA: TGTGCCACTATGACCACAGGGCTGAACACCGGGGAGCTGTTTTTT. This rearrangement joins TRBV28 to TRBJ2-2, with TRBD1 as a possible D gene (6 bases). V gave up 10 bases and J gave up 1 base, with 16 bases separating them. The V gene's germline CDR1 is MDHEN and CDR2 SYDVKM. This CDR3 spans 15 amino acids.

This chain uses TRBV28 with TRBJ2-4, with TRBD1 identical over 9 bases. Trimming cost V 2 bases and J 6 bases; bases outside gene matches: 2. CDR1 MDHEN and CDR2 SYDVKM come from the germline V gene. The CDR3 runs 14 residues. CDR3 sequence reads: CASSLEQGANIQYF. The CDR3 coding sequence is TGTGCCAGCAGTTTAGAACAGGGGGCAAACATTCAGTACTTC. The entire variable domain, with the rest obtained from reference TRBV28 and TRBJ2-4, is as follows: DVKVTQSSRYLVKRTGEKVFLECVQDMDHENMFWYRQDPGLGLRLIYFSYDVKMKEKGDIPEGYSVSREKKERFSLILESASTNQTSMYLCASSLEQGANIQYFGAGTRLSVL.

This clonotype was counted ten times or more. This sequence joins TRBV7-2 and TRBJ1-2; 9 nucleotides agree with TRBD1. The CDR3 totals 13 residues. The germline V gene encodes CDR1 SGHTA and CDR2 FQGNSA. V shed 5 bases, J shed 7 bases, and the junction held 5 bases outside the gene matches. In DNA form, the CDR3 reads TGTGCCAGCAGCGGACAGGGGACGGTTGGCTACACCTTC. It is translated as CASSGQGTVGYTF.

In DNA, the CDR3 is TGTGCCACCAGCGCAAGACAGGGCTGGGGAAACACCATATATTTT. Protein: CATSARQGWGNTIYF. The chain has TRBV15 and TRBJ1-3; TRBD1 matches at 7 bases. The CDR3 is made up of 15 amino acids. Germline V gene sequence: CDR1 LNHNV, CDR2 YYDKDF (reference sequence). The ends lost 5 bases at V and 4 bases at J; junction bases unmatched: 8.

The chain has TRBV29-1 and TRBJ1-1, with D possibly TRBD1 on 5 matching bases. This CDR3 has 13 amino acids. Trimming took off 6 bases at V and 4 bases at J, with 15 bases between the two ends. The germline V gene encodes CDR1 SQVTM and CDR2 ANQGSEA. For the CDR3, the DNA is TGCAGCGTATGGGACGGGTCGAGCACTGAAGCTTTCTTT. It is translated as CSVWDGSSTEAFF.

This sequence joins TRBV5-1 and TRBJ2-3; D is undetermined. From germline, CDR1 is SGHRS and CDR2 YFSETQ. The CDR3 is 14 residues long. Between the trimmed V and J ends, which lost 0 bases and 2 bases, there was a span of 7 bases. This chain's CDR3 is CASSLARATDTQYF. The DNA for the CDR3 is TGCGCCAGCAGCTTGGCCAGAGCCACAGATACGCAGTATTTT.

J is TRBJ2-5 and V is TRBV29-1, with D possibly TRBD2 on 5 matching bases. The V end lost 3 bases, the J end lost 2 bases, and 10 bases lay between the germline ends. Germline CDR1 SQVTM, CDR2 ANQGSEA. This CDR3 spans 13 amino acids. The CDR3 region has the DNA TGCAGCGTTGACCGGGGTGGGCAAGAGACCCAGTACTTC. As protein: CSVDRGGQETQYF.

This clonotype was seen more than once but under ten times. V gene TRBV20-1 combines with J gene TRBJ2-7; TRBD1 aligns across 9 bases. Losses at the gene ends were 6 bases for V and 5 bases for J; bases not matched to a gene: 8. In germline, CDR1 is DFQATT, CDR2 SNEGSKA (reference sequence). The CDR3 runs 13 residues. In DNA, the CDR3 is TGCAGTGCCAGCACAGGGGGCAACGACGAGCAGTACTTC. Translating gives CSASTGGNDEQYF.

This clonotype came up many times. This sequence joins TRBV20-1 and TRBJ2-1, with D unresolved. V was shortened by 0 bases and J by 5 bases, with 11 bases between the two germline ends. This CDR3 contains 14 residues. Germline CDR1 is DFQATT and CDR2 is SNEGSKA (reference sequence). DNA for the CDR3: TGCAGTGCTAGAGACGTCCGGATGGACAATGAGCAGTTCTTC. It yields the protein CSARDVRMDNEQFF.

This clonotype was seen more than once but under ten times. The chain is built from TRBV27 and TRBJ2-7; TRBD1 or TRBD2 may be the D gene (6 bases each). CDR1 is MNHEY and CDR2 is SMNVEV in the germline V gene (reference sequence). Between the trimmed V and J ends, which lost 3 bases and 2 bases, there was a span of 17 bases. The CDR3 loop spans 16 amino acids. The CDR3 protein is CASSFLGGGTPYEQYF. CDR3 nucleotide sequence: TGTGCCAGCAGTTTTCTGGGGGGCGGGACCCCCTACGAGCAGTACTTC.

The chain couples TRBV2 to TRBJ1-2; TRBD1 matches at 12 bases. The CDR3 contains 15 residues. J was trimmed by 8 bases and V by 4 bases; bases with no gene match: 8. Germline V gene sequence: CDR1 SNHLY, CDR2 FYNNEI. This CDR3 reads CASSVGGQGADGYTF. CDR3 nucleotide sequence: TGTGCCAGCAGTGTGGGGGGACAGGGGGCGGACGGCTACACCTTC.

J is TRBJ2-2 and V is TRBV14; 8 bases agree with TRBD1. This CDR3 comprises 16 residues. Losses at the gene ends were 1 base for V and 1 base for J; bases not matched to a gene: 2. CDR1 is SGHDN, CDR2 FVKESK, per germline. CDR3 coding DNA: TGTGCCAGCAGCCAAGGTGGACAGGGGAACACCGGGGAGCTGTTTTTT. It yields the protein CASSQGGQGNTGELFF. The whole variable domain, remainder taken from reference TRBV14 and TRBJ2-2, is EAGVTQFPSHSVIEKGQTVTLRCDPISGHDNLYWYRRVMGKEIKFLLHFVKESKQDESGMPNNRFLAERTGGTYSTLKVQPAELEDSGVYFCASSQGGQGNTGELFFGEGSRLTVL.

The chain links TRBV7-2 to TRBJ2-7; 16 bases are shared with TRBD2. CDR1 is SGHTA and CDR2 is FQGNSA in the germline V gene. The CDR3 length is 17 residues. V gave up 1 base and J gave up 6 bases; unmatched junction bases: 6. CDR3 loop: CASSLGGTSGRGTEQYF. CDR3 DNA sequence: TGTGCCAGCAGCTTAGGTGGGACTAGCGGGAGGGGTACCGAGCAGTACTTC.

This clonotype was found a few times. This chain connects TRBV5-1 to TRBJ2-5; 7 bases match TRBD2. With 4 bases clipped from V and 0 bases from J, the junction kept 6 bases outside the gene matches. In germline, CDR1 is SGHRS, CDR2 YFSETQ. This CDR3 contains 15 residues. Here the CDR3 reads CASSPWGGNQETQYF. In DNA form, the CDR3 reads TGCGCCAGCAGCCCCTGGGGGGGAAACCAAGAGACCCAGTACTTC.

There are many counts of this clonotype. The V gene is TRBV20-1, the J gene TRBJ2-5, with D possibly TRBD2 on 6 matching bases. V shed 7 bases and J shed 2 bases, with 11 bases lying between them. This CDR3 is built from 12 residues. Germline values: CDR1 DFQATT, CDR2 SNEGSKA (reference sequence). The CDR3 sequence: CSVTAGQETQYF. The CDR3 DNA reads TGCAGTGTTACGGCGGGACAAGAGACCCAGTACTTC.

The chain is built from TRBV7-9 and TRBJ2-3; the match to TRBD2 covers 11 bases. This CDR3 has 15 amino acids. After removal of 10 bases from V and 4 bases from J, the junction contained 10 bases not matched to a gene. Germline CDR1 SEHNR, CDR2 FQNEAQ (reference sequence). As DNA, the CDR3 is TGTGCCACCACTAGCGGGGGCGGGTTGGCAGATACGCAGTATTTT. Amino acids: CATTSGGGLADTQYF.

In its sample, this clonotype was seen a few times. CDR3 loop: CASSYRGGGAYEQYF. The CDR3 DNA reads as TGTGCCAGCAGTTACCGGGGAGGGGGAGCCTACGAGCAGTACTTC. This sequence joins TRBV6-2 or TRBV6-3 and TRBJ2-7, with D possibly being TRBD2 (7 bases). The germline gives CDR1 MNHEY, CDR2 SVGEGT. The V end lost 2 bases, the J end lost 2 bases, and 13 bases lay between the germline ends. The CDR3 totals 15 residues.

The gene calls are TRBV4-1 and TRBJ1-5, with D perhaps TRBD1 (5 bases). Germline CDR1 is MGHRA and CDR2 is YSYEKL. The CDR3 is 16 residues long. Trimming removed 2 bases from V and 6 bases from J, with 17 bases in between. The CDR3 reads CASSQLSGRGAQPQHF. CDR3 nucleotides: TGCGCCAGCAGCCAACTTTCGGGGAGAGGGGCTCAGCCCCAGCATTTT.

This chain joins TRBV30 and TRBJ1-5; 8 bases line up with TRBD1. CDR1 and CDR2 from the germline V gene are GTSNPN and SVGIG (reference sequence). J lost 2 bases, V lost 5 bases, and 11 bases had no gene match. There are 16 residues in the CDR3. CDR3 DNA: TGTGCCTGGGGTGGAGAAACGGGACAGGGCAATCAGCCCCAGCATTTT. Translated, it gives CAWGGETGQGNQPQHF.

The V gene is TRBV10-3, the J gene TRBJ2-1; D is possibly TRBD2 (5 bases). CDR1 is ENHRY and CDR2 is SYGVKD in the germline V gene. Between the trimmed V and J ends, which lost 11 bases and 4 bases, there was a span of 15 bases. There are 13 residues in the CDR3. CDR3 loop: CASGKNQYNEQFF. Written as DNA, the CDR3 is TGTGCCTCCGGGAAAAACCAGTACAATGAGCAGTTCTTC.

This clonotype was found a few times. The chain employs TRBV11-2 and TRBJ2-2, with 8 bases aligning to TRBD2. The germline CDR1 and CDR2 sequences are SGHAT and FQNNGV. This CDR3 is built from 16 residues. V shed 0 bases, J shed 5 bases, and the junction held 5 bases outside the gene matches. The CDR3 sequence is CASSLDVSGGTGELFF. As DNA, the CDR3 is TGTGCCAGCAGCTTAGATGTCAGCGGGGGTACCGGGGAGCTGTTTTTT.

The V and J genes are TRBV7-2 and TRBJ1-5; no firm D call. With 4 bases removed from V and 6 bases from J, the gap between germline ends came to 7 bases. The CDR3 consists of 12 residues. The germline V gene has CDR1 SGHTA and CDR2 FQGNSA. CDR3 in DNA: TGTGCCAGCAGCTCGATGGGTCAGCCCCAGCATTTT. Amino acids: CASSSMGQPQHF.